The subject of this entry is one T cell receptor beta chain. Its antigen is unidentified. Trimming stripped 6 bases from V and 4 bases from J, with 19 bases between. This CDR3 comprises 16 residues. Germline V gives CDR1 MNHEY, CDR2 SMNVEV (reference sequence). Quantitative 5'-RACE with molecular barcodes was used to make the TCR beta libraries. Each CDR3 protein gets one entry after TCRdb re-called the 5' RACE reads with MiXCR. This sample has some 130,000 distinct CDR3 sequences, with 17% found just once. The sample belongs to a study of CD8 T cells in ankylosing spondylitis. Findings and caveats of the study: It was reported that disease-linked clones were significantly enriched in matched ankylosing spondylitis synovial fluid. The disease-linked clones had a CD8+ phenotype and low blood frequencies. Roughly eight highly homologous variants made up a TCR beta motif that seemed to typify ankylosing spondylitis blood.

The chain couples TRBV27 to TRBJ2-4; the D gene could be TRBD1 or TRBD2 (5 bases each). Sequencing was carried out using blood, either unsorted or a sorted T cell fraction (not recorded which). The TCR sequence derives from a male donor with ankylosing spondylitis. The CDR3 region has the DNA TGTGCCAGCAGCCAAGGGACCCCGCGTAGTAAAAACATTCAGTACTTC. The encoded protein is CASSQGTPRSKNIQYF.